Listed here is a single T cell receptor (beta chain). Its antigen specificity is not known. It has no much larger one-base neighbor in the sample; base qualities were not kept. The immunoSEQ Assay, a bias-controlled multiplex PCR, was used to amplify TCRbeta CDR3 regions from genomic DNA. The paper's data handling went like this. The number of nucleated cells in each sample was estimated by amplification of reference gene primers within the assay. Sequence reads were collapsed and filtered to measure the absolute abundance of every unique TCRbeta CDR3 rearrangement. Productive Simpson clonality was computed per sample as the square root of Simpson's diversity index over productive rearrangements. TCRdb's version of the immuneACCESS table is confined to in-frame rearrangements and falls short of the full clone set. An unresolved V gene accounts for under half of the shortfall where checked; the remainder is of unknown origin. The DNA gave D and trimming, while V, J and clone size come from that table. The sample table contains 180,000 or so clones; only one count was recorded for over 80% of them. The top ten hold around 1.5% of the sample.

The record originates from a study of blood T cell repertoires in COVID-19 (dated by TCRdb to about 2020). Study-level background: Collaborator samples came from the United States, Italy and Spain and covered acute and convalescent phases of COVID-19. The material from the prospective study consisted of cDNA or gDNA derived from T cells, B-cell-depleted T cells, or PBMCs. Deeply sampled blood TCRbeta repertoires from subjects exposed to, actively infected with, or recovered from COVID-19 were included in the dataset. The repertoires were made available in a free public database intended to serve as a resource for research on the immune response to SARS-CoV-2. The samples were drawn from two sources: the first 160 participants of the ongoing ImmuneRACE study, and 1,000 to 1,500 subjects contributed by 6 global collaborators. Sample metadata almost always included a de-identified subject ID, COVID-19 status, age in years and sex. Where available, HLA class I and class II types were obtained from metadata supplied by the sample provider rather than from assay-based typing. Paper-wide results and their limitations: The quantity of clinical and demographic metadata differed by source and by participant and was supplied without curation.

Each collaborating institution followed its own protocols to collect whole blood in K2EDTA tubes. For TCRbeta analysis, collaborators shipped samples as frozen whole blood, isolated PBMCs, or DNA extracted from either of those sample types. The germline V gene specifies MNHEY as CDR1 and SVGAGI as CDR2. Deletion took 4 bases off V and 1 base off J, with a span of 10 bases between the germline ends. Including the terminal cysteine and phenylalanine, the CDR3 comprises 14 residues. Here the CDR3 DNA is all that survives: 42 bases in frame from base 1. The rearranged segments are TRBV6-5 and TRBJ1-2; TRBD1 is a possible D gene, resting on 6 matching bases. Sample: peripheral blood. The receptor was derived from a woman in her forties or fifties with acute or convalescent COVID-19. The CDR3 loop reads CASSWDKNNYGYTF. The DNA sequence follows: TGTGCCAGCAGTTGGGACAAAAATAACTATGGCTACACCTTC.